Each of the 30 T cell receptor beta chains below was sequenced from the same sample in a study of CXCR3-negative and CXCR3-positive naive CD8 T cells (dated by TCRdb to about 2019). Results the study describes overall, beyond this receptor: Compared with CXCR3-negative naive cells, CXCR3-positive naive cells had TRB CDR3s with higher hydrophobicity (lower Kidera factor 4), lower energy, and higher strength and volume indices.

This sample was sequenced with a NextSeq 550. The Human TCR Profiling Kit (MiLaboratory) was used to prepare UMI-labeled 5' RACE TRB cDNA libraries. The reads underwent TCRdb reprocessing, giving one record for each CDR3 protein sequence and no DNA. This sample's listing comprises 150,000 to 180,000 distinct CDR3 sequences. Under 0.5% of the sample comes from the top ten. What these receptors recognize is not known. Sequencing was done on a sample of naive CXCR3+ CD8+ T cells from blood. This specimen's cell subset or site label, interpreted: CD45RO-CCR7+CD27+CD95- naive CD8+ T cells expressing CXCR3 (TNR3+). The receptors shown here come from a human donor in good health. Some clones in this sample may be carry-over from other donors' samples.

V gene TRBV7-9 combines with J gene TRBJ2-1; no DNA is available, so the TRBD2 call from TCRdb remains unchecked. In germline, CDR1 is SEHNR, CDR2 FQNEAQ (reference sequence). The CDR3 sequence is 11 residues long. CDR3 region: CASSLGSLPFF.

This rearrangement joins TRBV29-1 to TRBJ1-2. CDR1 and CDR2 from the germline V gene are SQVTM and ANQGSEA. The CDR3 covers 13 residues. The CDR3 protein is CSVEGENEIGYTF. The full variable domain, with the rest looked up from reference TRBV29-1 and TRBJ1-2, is SAVISQKPSRDICQRGTSLTIQCQVDSQVTMMFWYRQQPGQSLTLIATANQGSEATYESGFVIDKFPISRPNLTFSTLTVSNMSPEDSSIYLCSVEGENEIGYTFGSGTRLTVV.

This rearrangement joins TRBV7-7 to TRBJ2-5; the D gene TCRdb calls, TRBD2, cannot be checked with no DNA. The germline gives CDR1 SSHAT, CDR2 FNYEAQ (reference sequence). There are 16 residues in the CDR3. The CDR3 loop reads CASSDAVAGGLETQYF.

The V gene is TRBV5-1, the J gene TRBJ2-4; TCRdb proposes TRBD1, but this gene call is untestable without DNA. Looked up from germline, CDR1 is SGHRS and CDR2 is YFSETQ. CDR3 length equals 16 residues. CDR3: CASTQDRLGAKNIQYF.

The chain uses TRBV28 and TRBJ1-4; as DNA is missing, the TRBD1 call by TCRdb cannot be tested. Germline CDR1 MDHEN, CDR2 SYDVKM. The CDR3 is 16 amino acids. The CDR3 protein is CASSLVGTPLNEKLFF.

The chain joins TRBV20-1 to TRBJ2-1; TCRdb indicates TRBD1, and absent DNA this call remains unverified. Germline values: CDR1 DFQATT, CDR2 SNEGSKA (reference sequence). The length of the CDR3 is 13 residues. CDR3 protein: CSASRDGYNEQFF.

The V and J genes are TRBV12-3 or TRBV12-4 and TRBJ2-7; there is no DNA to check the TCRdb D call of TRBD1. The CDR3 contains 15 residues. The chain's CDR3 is CASSLSRGLSYEQYF.

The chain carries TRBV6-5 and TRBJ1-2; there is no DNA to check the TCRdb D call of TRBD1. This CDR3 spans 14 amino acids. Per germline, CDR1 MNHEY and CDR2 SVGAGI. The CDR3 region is CASSYGQGDYGYTF.

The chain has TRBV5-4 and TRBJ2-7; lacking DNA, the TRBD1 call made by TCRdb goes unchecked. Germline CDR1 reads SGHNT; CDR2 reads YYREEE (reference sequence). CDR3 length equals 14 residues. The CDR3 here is CASGRGPLPHEQYF.

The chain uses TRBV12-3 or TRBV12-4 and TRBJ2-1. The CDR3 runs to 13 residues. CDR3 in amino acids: CASSPLGYTEQFF.

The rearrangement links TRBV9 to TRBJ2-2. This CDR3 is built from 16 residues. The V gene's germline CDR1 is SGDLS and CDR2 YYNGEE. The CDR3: CASSVPSSANTGELFF.

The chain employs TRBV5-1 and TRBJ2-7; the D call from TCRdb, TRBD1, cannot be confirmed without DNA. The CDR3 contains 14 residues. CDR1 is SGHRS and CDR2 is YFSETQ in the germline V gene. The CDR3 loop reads CASSPEGQDYEQYF.

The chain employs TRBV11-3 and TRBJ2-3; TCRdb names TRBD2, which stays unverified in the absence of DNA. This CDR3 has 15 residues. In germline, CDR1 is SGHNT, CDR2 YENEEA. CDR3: CASSTSVSSTDTQYF.

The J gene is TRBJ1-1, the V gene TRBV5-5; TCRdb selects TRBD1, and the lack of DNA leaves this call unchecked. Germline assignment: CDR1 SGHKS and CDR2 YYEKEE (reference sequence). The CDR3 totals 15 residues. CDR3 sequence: CASSLLGAENTEAFF.

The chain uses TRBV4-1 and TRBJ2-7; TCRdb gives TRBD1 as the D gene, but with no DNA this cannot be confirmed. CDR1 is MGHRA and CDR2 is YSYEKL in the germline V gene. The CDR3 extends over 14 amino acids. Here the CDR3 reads CASSQGDRPYEQYF.

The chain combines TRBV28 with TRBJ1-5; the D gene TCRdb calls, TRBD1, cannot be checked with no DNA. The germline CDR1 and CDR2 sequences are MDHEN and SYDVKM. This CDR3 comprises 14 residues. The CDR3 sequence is CASSVQGVNQPQHF.

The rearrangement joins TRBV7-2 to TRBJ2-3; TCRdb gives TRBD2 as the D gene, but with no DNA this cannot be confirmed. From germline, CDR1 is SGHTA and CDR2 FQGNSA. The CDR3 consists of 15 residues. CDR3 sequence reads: CASSLAGQRADTQYF.

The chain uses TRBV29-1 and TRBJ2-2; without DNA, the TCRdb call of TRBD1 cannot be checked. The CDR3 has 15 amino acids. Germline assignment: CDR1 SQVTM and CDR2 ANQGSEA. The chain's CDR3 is CSVSGGHGITGELFF.

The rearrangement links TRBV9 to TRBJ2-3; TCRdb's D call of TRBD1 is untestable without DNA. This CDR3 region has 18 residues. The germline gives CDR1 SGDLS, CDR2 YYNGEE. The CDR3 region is CASSENTDGTAAQDTQYF.

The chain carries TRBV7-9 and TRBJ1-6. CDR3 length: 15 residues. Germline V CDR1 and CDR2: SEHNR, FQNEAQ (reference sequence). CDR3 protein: CASRGPEPINSPLHF.

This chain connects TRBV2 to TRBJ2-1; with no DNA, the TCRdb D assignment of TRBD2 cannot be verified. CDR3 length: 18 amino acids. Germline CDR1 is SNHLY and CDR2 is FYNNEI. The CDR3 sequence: CASSDGVVAGGPHNEQFF.

Here the CDR3 reads CASSFPGHPQHF. This chain links TRBV12-3 or TRBV12-4 with TRBJ1-5; the D gene TCRdb calls, TRBD1, cannot be checked with no DNA. The CDR3 consists of 12 residues.

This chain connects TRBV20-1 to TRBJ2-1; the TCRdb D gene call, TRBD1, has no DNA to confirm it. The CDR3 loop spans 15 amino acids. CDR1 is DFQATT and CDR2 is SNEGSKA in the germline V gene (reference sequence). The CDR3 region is CSARDWAGGWDEQFF.

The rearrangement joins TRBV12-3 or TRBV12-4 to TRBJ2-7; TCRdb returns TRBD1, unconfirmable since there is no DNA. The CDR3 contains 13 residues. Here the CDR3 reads CASSLGQGHEQYF.

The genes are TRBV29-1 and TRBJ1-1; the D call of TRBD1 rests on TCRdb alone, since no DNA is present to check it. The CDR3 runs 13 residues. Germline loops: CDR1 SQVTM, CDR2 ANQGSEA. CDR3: CSVETLGATEAFF. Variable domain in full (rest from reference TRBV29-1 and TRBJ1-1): SAVISQKPSRDICQRGTSLTIQCQVDSQVTMMFWYRQQPGQSLTLIATANQGSEATYESGFVIDKFPISRPNLTFSTLTVSNMSPEDSSIYLCSVETLGATEAFFGQGTRLTVV.

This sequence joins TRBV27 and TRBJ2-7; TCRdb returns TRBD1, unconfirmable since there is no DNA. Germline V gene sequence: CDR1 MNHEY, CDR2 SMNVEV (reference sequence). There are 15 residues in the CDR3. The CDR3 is CASSFGGYPLYEQYF.

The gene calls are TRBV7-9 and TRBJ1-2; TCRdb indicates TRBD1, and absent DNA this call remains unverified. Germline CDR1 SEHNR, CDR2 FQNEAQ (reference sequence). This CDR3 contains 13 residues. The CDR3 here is CASSLKGAFGYTF.

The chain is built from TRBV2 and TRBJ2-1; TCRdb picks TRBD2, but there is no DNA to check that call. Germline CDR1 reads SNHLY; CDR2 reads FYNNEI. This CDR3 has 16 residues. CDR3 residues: CASSEYGLAGGYEQFF.

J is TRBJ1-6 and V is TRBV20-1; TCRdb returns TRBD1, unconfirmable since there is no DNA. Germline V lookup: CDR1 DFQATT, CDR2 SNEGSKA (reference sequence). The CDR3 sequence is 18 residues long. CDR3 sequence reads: CSAIISGANSSYNSPLHF.

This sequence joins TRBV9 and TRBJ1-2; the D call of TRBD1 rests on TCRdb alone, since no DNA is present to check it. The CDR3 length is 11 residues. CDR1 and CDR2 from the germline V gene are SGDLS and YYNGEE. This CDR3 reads CASSTGDGYTF.